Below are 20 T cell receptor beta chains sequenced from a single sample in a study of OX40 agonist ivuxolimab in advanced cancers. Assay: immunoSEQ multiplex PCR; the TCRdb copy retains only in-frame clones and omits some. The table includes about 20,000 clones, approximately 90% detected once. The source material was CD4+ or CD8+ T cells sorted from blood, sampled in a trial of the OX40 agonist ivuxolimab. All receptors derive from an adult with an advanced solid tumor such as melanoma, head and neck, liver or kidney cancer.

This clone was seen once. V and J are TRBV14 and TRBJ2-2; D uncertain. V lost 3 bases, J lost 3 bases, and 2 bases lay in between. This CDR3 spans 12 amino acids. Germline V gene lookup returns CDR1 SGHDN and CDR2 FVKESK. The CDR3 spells CASSHYTGELFF. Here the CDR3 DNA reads TGTGCCAGCAGCCATTACACCGGGGAGCTGTTTTTT.

CDR3 region: CASSEAGGAWGNQPQHF. In nucleotides, the CDR3 is TGTGCCAGCAGTGAAGCGGGTGGAGCCTGGGGCAATCAGCCCCAGCATTTT. The chain links TRBV6-1 to TRBJ1-5; D gene ambiguous. Between the trimmed V and J ends, which lost 0 bases and 2 bases, there was a span of 14 bases. This CDR3 is 17 amino acids long. Germline assignment: CDR1 MNHNS and CDR2 SASEGT.

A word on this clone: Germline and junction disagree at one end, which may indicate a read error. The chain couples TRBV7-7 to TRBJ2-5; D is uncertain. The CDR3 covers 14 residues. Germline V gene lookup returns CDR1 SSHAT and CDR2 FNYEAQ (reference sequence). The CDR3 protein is CASSSLDGLETQYF. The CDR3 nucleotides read TGTGCTAGCAGCTCGCTCGACGGCTTGGAGACCCAGTACTTC.

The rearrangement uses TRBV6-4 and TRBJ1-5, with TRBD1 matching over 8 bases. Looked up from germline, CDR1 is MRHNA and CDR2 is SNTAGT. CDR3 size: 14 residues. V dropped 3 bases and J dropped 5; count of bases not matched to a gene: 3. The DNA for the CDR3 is TGTGCCAGCAGTGAGGGACAGGCGGATCAGCCCCAGCATTTT. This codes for CASSEGQADQPQHF.

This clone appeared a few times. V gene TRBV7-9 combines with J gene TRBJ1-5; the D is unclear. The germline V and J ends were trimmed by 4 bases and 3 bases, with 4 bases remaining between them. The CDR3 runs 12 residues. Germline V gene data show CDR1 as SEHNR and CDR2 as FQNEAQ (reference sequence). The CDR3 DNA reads TGTGCCAGCAGCTCTCCCAATCAGCCCCAGCATTTT. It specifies CASSSPNQPQHF.

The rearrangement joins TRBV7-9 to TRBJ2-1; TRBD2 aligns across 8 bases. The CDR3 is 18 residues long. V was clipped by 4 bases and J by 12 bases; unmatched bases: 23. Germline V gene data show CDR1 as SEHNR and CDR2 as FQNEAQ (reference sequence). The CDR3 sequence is CASSSSRGAGAPRGRQFF. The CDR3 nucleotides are TGTGCCAGCAGCTCATCCCGGGGAGCGGGGGCGCCCCGCGGGAGGCAGTTCTTC.

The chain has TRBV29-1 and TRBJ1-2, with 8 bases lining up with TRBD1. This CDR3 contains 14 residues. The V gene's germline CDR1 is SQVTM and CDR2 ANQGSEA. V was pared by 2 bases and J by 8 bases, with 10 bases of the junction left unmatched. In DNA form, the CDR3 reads TGCAGCGTTGAACAGGGGGCAGCTGAGTCCGGCTACACCTTC. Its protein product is CSVEQGAAESGYTF.

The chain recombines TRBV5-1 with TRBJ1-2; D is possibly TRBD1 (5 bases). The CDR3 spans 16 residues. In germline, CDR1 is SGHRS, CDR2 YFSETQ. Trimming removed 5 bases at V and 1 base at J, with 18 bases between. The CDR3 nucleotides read TGCGCCAGCAGAAGGACGGGACGTGGGGATAACTATGGCTACACCTTC. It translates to CASRRTGRGDNYGYTF.

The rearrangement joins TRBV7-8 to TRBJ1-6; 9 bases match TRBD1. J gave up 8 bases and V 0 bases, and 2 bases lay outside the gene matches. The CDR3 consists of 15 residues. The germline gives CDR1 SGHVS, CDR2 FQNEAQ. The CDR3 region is CASSLADRGDSPLHF. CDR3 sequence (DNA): TGTGCCAGCAGCTTAGCGGACAGGGGCGATTCACCCCTCCACTTT.

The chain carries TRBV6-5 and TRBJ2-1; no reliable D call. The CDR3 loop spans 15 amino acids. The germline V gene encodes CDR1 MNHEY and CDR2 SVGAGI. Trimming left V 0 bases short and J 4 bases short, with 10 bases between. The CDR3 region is CASSYSSFPYNEQFF. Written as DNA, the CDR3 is TGTGCCAGCAGTTACTCCTCGTTCCCGTACAATGAGCAGTTCTTC.

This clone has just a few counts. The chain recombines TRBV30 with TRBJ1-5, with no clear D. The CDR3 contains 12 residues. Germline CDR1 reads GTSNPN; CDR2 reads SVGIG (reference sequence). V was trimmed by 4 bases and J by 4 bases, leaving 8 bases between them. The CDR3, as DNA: TGTGCCTGGACAGTAGGGAATCAGCCCCAGCATTTT. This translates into CAWTVGNQPQHF.

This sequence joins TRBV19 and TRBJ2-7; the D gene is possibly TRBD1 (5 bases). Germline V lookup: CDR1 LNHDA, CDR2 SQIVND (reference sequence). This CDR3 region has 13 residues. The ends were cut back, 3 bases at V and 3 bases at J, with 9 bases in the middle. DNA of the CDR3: TGTGCCAGTAGTATGACAGAAAGCTACGAGCAGTACTTC. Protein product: CASSMTESYEQYF.

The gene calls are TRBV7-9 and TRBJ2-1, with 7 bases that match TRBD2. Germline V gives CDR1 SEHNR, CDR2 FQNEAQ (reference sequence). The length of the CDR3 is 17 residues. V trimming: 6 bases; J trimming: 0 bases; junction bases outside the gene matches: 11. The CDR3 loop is CASSSKAGRSSYNEQFF. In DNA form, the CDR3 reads TGTGCCAGCAGTTCGAAAGCGGGACGGAGCTCCTACAATGAGCAGTTCTTC.

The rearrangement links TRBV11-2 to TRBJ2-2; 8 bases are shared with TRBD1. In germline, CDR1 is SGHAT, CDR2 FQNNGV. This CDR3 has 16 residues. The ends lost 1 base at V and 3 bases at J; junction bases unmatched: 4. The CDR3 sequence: CASSLGAGGDTGELFF. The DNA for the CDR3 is TGTGCCAGCAGCTTAGGGGCAGGGGGCGACACCGGGGAGCTGTTTTTT.

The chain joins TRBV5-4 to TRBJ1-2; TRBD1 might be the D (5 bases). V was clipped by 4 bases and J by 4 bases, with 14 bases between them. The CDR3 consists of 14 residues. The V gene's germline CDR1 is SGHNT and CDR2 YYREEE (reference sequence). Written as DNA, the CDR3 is TGTGCCAGCAGCCCCGCTGGGGGGTCCTATGGCTACACCTTC. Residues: CASSPAGGSYGYTF.

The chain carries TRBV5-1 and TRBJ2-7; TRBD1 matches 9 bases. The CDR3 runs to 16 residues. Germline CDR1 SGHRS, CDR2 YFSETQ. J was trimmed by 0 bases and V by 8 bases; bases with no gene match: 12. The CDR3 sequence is CASHSGTGYNSYEQYF. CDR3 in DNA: TGCGCCAGTCACAGTGGGACAGGGTATAACTCCTACGAGCAGTACTTC.

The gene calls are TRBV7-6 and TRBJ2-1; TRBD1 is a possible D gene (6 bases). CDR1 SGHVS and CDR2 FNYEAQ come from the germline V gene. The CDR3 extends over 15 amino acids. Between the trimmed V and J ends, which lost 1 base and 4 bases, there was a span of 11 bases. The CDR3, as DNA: TGTGCCAGCAGCTTAGAAGGGGGATCATACAATGAGCAGTTCTTC. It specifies CASSLEGGSYNEQFF.

DNA for the CDR3: TGTGCCAGCAGCTTAGGGGGGACAGACACTGAAGCTTTCTTT. Protein: CASSLGGTDTEAFF. J is TRBJ1-1 and V is TRBV11-2, with 7 bases lining up with TRBD1. CDR1 is SGHAT and CDR2 is FQNNGV in the germline V gene. Trimming removed 1 base from V and 3 bases from J; junction bases left unmatched: 2. This CDR3 comprises 14 residues.

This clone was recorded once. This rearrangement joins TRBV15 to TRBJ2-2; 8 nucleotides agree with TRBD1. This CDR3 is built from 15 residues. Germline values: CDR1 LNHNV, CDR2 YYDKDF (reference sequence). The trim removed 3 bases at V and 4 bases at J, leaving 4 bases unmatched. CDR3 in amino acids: CATSSGQGPTGELFF. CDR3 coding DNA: TGTGCCACCAGCAGTGGACAGGGCCCCACCGGGGAGCTGTTTTTT.

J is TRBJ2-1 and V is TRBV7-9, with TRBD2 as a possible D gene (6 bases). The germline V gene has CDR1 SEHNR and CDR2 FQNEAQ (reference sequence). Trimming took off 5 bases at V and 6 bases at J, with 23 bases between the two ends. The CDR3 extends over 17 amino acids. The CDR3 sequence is CASSPPSMGGVSNEQFF. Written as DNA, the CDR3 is TGTGCCAGCAGCCCCCCTTCGATGGGGGGAGTAAGCAATGAGCAGTTCTTC.